This TCR beta chain was captured in a study of T cell responses to AZD1222 COVID-19 vaccine. Looking at the study overall: Pooled in the analysis were second doses at about 4 or about 12 weeks. Overall study findings and caveats: Females outnumbered males among donors, who were mostly white British; clonal diversity was possibly underestimated. Nearly half of the spike-specific TCRs reportedly recognize variant regions that carry no mutations. Along spike, vaccine-associated CD4 TCRs were found throughout, with dominance at 160-218 and 743-854.

Measured with immunoSEQ multiplex PCR; TCRdb has only the in-frame clones, and not every one. The sample records roughly 150,000 clones, around 93% being singletons. Regarding this clone: Its cognate antigen is unknown.

In germline, CDR1 is LNHDA, CDR2 SQIVND (reference sequence). Germline trimming cut 3 bases from V and 5 bases from J; bases unmatched to any gene: 4. The CDR3 totals 14 residues. V and J are TRBV19 and TRBJ2-1, with 7 bases lining up with TRBD2. The source is an adult in good health. Here the sequenced sample was peripheral blood, taken on day 0 of AZD1222 vaccination. The CDR3 loop is CASSIGTNDNEQFF. The CDR3 coding sequence is TGTGCCAGTAGTATCGGGACTAATGACAATGAGCAGTTCTTC.